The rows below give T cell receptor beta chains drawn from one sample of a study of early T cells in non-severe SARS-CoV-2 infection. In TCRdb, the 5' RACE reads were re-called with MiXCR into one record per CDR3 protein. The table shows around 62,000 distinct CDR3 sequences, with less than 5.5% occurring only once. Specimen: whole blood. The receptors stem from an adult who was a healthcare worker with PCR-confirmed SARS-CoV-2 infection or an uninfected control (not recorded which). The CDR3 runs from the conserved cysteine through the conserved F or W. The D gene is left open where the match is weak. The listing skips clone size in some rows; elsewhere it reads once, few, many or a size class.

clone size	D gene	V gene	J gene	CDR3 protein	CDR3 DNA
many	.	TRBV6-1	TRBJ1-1	CASSSNIKNTEAFF	TGTGCCAGCAGTTCCAACATTAAGAACACTGAAGCTTTCTTT
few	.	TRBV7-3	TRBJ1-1	CASSSHPSFF	TGTGCCAGCAGCTCACACCCCTCTTTCTTT
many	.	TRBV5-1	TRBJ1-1	CASSSRPGNTEAFF	TGCGCCAGCAGCTCCCGCCCAGGGAACACTGAAGCTTTCTTT
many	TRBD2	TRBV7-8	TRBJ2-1	CASSLTTSGGQLWDEQFF	TGTGCCAGCAGCCTGACGACTAGCGGGGGACAACTTTGGGATGAGCAGTTCTTC
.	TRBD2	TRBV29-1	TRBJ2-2	CSARLAAGELFF	TGCAGCGCCCGACTAGCAGCCGGGGAGCTGTTTTTT
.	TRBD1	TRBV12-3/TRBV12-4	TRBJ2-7	CASSWKGQGFSYEQYF	TGTGCCAGCAGTTGGAAGGGACAGGGGTTCTCCTACGAGCAGTACTTC
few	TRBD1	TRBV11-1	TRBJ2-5	CASSSGQNQETQYF	TGTGCCAGCAGCTCGGGACAGAACCAAGAGACCCAGTACTTC
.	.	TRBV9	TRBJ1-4	CASSPGSENEKLFF	TGTGCCAGCAGCCCTGGGAGCGAAAATGAAAAACTGTTTTTT
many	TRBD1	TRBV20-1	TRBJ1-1	CSANLLGQKNTEAFF	TGCAGTGCTAACCTCCTGGGACAGAAGAACACTGAAGCTTTCTTT
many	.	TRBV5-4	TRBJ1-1	CASSFRDRNTEAFF	TGTGCCAGCAGCTTTAGGGATAGGAACACTGAAGCTTTCTTT
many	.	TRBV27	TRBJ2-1	CASSERTSWGYNEQFF	TGTGCCAGCAGCGAACGCACTAGCTGGGGCTACAATGAGCAGTTCTTC
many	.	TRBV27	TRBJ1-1	CATKPQGRMNTEAFF	TGTGCCACCAAGCCTCAGGGGCGAATGAACACTGAAGCTTTCTTT
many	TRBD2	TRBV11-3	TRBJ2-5	CASSLLAGASETQYF	TGTGCCAGCAGCCTATTAGCGGGAGCAAGTGAGACCCAGTACTTC
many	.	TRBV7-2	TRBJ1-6	CASSVPRTARNSPLHF	TGTGCCAGCAGCGTACCGCGGACAGCACGTAATTCACCCCTCCACTTT
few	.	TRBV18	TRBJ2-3	CASSKRGQQDTQYF	TGTGCCAGCTCCAAACGCGGCCAACAAGATACGCAGTATTTT
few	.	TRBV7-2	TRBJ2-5	CASSLGLEETQYF	TGTGCCAGCAGCTTAGGGCTGGAAGAGACCCAGTACTTC
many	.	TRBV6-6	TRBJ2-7	CASSEGVGLYEQYF	TGTGCCAGCAGCGAGGGGGTTGGGCTCTACGAGCAGTACTTC
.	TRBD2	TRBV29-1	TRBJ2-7	CSVDRSGSSYEQYF	TGCAGCGTTGACAGGAGCGGGAGCTCCTACGAGCAGTACTTC
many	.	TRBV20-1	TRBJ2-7	CSASLPGRNSYEQYF	TGCAGTGCTAGTCTTCCGGGACGGAACTCCTACGAGCAGTACTTC
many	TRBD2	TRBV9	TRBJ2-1	CASSVWSSGSSNEQFF	TGTGCCAGCAGCGTATGGAGTAGCGGGAGCTCAAATGAGCAGTTCTTC
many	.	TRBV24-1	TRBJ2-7	CATSDVDEQYF	TGTGCCACCAGTGATGTTGACGAGCAGTACTTC
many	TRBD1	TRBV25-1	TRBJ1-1	CASSEPRQGNTEAFF	TGTGCCAGCAGTGAACCCAGACAGGGGAACACTGAAGCTTTCTTT
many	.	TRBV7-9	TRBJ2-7	CASSPTGYEQYF	TGTGCCAGCAGCCCAACAGGGTACGAGCAGTACTTC
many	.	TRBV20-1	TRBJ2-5	CSARSGQAIETQYF	TGCAGTGCTAGAAGCGGTCAGGCCATAGAGACCCAGTACTTC
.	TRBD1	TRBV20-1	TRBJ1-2	CSAGQEGYGYTF	TGCAGTGCTGGACAGGAAGGCTATGGCTACACCTTC
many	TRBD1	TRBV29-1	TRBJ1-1	CSVGQGATEAFF	TGCAGCGTTGGACAGGGGGCCACTGAAGCTTTCTTT
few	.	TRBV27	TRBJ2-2	CASSSLPGELFF	TGTGCCAGCAGTTCCTTACCTGGGGAGCTGTTTTTT
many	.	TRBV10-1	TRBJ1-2	CASGNLVLVAVVYGYTF	TGCGCCAGCGGTAATCTTGTCCTAGTCGCAGTTGTCTATGGCTACACCTTC
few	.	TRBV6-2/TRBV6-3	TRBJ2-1	CASSYFRDQFF	TGTGCCAGCAGTTACTTCCGAGACCAGTTCTTC
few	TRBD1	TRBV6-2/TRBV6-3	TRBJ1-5	CASSKTGGNQPQHF	TGTGCCAGCAGTAAGACAGGGGGCAATCAGCCCCAGCATTTT
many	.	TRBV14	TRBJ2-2	CASSRHTGELFF	TGTGCCAGCAGCCGACACACCGGGGAGCTGTTTTTT
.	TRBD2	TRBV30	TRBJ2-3	CAWSVGRGGTDTQYF	TGTGCCTGGAGTGTAGGGCGGGGGGGCACAGATACGCAGTATTTT
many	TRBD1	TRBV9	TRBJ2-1	CASSAWDRDMKNEQFF	TGTGCCAGCAGCGCCTGGGACAGGGATATGAAAAATGAGCAGTTCTTC
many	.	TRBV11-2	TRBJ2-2	CASSLARSIGELFF	TGTGCCAGCAGCTTAGCTCGGTCCATCGGGGAGCTGTTTTTT
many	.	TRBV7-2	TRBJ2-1	CASSHVTFGLSRWSSYNEQFF	TGTGCCAGCAGCCATGTCACCTTCGGACTTTCGAGGTGGAGCTCCTACAATGAGCAGTTCTTC
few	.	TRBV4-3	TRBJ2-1	CASSQDLPGLSSYNEQFF	TGCGCCAGCAGCCAAGATCTCCCTGGCTTAAGCTCCTACAATGAGCAGTTCTTC
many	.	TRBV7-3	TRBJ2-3	CASSLAVSDSDTQYF	TGTGCCAGCAGCTTAGCCGTTAGCGACTCAGATACGCAGTATTTT
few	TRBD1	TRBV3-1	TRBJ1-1	CASSQDTDRGSGQVF	TGTGCCAGCAGCCAAGACACCGACAGGGGATCGGGGCAGGTCTTT
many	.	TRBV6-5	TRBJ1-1	CASSWGPVETEAFF	TGTGCCAGCAGCTGGGGGCCTGTTGAGACTGAAGCTTTCTTT
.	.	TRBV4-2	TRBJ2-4	CASSQDPGGGGKNIQYF	TGTGCCAGCAGCCAAGATCCCGGGGGAGGGGGCAAAAACATTCAGTACTTC
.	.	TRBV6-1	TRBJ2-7	CASSVGAYEQYF	TGTGCCAGCAGTGTAGGGGCTTACGAGCAGTACTTC
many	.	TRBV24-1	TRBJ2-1	CATSDTVPGNEQFF	TGTGCCACCAGTGACACCGTGCCAGGGAATGAGCAGTTCTTC
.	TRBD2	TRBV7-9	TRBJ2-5	CASSRAGGAQETQYF	TGTGCCAGCAGCCGAGCGGGAGGGGCCCAAGAGACCCAGTACTTC
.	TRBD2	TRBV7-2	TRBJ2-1	CASSPFGGGARNEQFF	TGTGCCAGCAGCCCCTTTGGCGGGGGGGCCCGGAATGAGCAGTTCTTC